This T cell receptor (beta chain) was obtained from a study of blood T cells in healthy people across ages. Primers used in a second PCR of roughly 6 to 11 cycles were a sample-barcoded 5' primer and a J-beta primer mix. A minimum of 3 million CDR3-containing paired-end reads was obtained for each sample. TCRdb re-called the 5' RACE reads with MiXCR, one entry per CDR3 protein. The sample contains 800,000 to 1,000,000 distinct CDR3 sequences, under 50% of which appear only once. This clonotype was seen more than once but under ten times. The antigen remains undetermined. The study's findings and limits: Donor CMV status was unknown, possibly confounding expanded clonotype changes. It was held that diversity estimates obtained from one million T cells represented underestimates. Bulk PBMC profiling left naive and antigen-experienced comparisons inconclusive.

With V trimmed by 5 bases and J by 6 bases, 13 bases remained unmatched. Germline V gene data show CDR1 as MNHEY and CDR2 as SMNVEV (reference sequence). CDR3 length equals 16 residues. This TCR came from a man younger than 45 in good health. The chain uses TRBV27 and TRBJ2-4, with TRBD1 matching 7 bases. The sequencing input was blood. The CDR3 DNA reads as TGTGCCAGCAGTCCCCTTTTAAGGGGGCCCTTAAACATTCAGTACTTC. This encodes CASSPLLRGPLNIQYF.